These 8 T cell receptor beta chains were all obtained from the same sample, sequenced in a study of cytomegalovirus exposure and HLA in healthy donors. The study ran its PCR with 60 Vbeta and 13 Jbeta primers. Sequencing used immunoSEQ multiplex PCR; TCRdb keeps in-frame clones, though not all of them. The sample carries 140,000 to 150,000 clones, roughly 9.4% recorded once. The sequencing sample was made of PBMCs. These receptors came from a male donor in good health and CMV-seronegative.

The rearrangement links TRBV4-3 to TRBJ2-7, with 7 nucleotides matching TRBD2. The V gene's germline CDR1 is LGHNA and CDR2 YSLEER. Trimming took 2 bases from V and 2 from J; bases not matched to a gene: 6. CDR3 length: 15 amino acids. The CDR3 region has the DNA TGCGCCAGCAGCCAACTATCTAGCGGAGCCTACGAGCAGTACTTC. It encodes CASSQLSSGAYEQYF.

V is TRBV7-8 and J is TRBJ1-1; D perhaps matches TRBD1 (5 bases). Germline CDR1 reads SGHVS; CDR2 reads FQNEAQ. The V end was cut by 1 base, the J end by 1 base, with 16 bases between. CDR3 length: 17 amino acids. As DNA, the CDR3 is TGTGCCAGCAGCTTAGAGGTCAGGGTAAGAGAGAACACTGAAGCTTTCTTT. Translating gives CASSLEVRVRENTEAFF.

This clone was observed a handful of times. The rearrangement links TRBV28 to TRBJ2-7; D may be TRBD2 (7 bases). Trimming left V 10 bases short and J 2 bases short, with 15 bases between. Germline V gene sequence: CDR1 MDHEN, CDR2 SYDVKM. This CDR3 comprises 13 residues. CDR3 bases: TGTGCCACTCGAACGCGGGGGCCCTACGAGCAGTACTTC. This codes for CATRTRGPYEQYF. The full variable domain, rest sourced from reference TRBV28 and TRBJ2-7, is DVKVTQSSRYLVKRTGEKVFLECVQDMDHENMFWYRQDPGLGLRLIYFSYDVKMKEKGDIPEGYSVSREKKERFSLILESASTNQTSMYLCATRTRGPYEQYFGPGTRLTVT.

This clone has just a few counts. This chain joins TRBV27 and TRBJ2-7, with 9 positions matching TRBD1. Per germline, CDR1 MNHEY and CDR2 SMNVEV (reference sequence). V lost 3 bases and J lost 4; bases outside the gene matches: 4. CDR3 length: 14 amino acids. The CDR3 bases are TGTGCCAGCAGTTTCGCGGACAGGGGATACGAGCAGTACTTC. The encoded protein is CASSFADRGYEQYF.

The genes are TRBV5-1 and TRBJ2-1, with 9 nucleotides matching TRBD2. Germline CDR1 reads SGHRS; CDR2 reads YFSETQ. The J segment lost 6 bases and the V segment lost 4 bases, leaving 14 bases of the junction unmatched. CDR3 length equals 17 residues. In nucleotides, the CDR3 is TGCGCCAGCAGCCCCTGGGGGGTAGCGGGAGTTGTCAATGAGCAGTTCTTC. Translating gives CASSPWGVAGVVNEQFF.

The chain joins TRBV6-1 to TRBJ1-1, with a weak D call TRBD1 (5 bases). V lost 3 bases, J lost 1 base, and 18 bases lay in between. Germline CDR1 MNHNS, CDR2 SASEGT. This CDR3 region has 17 residues. The CDR3 sequence is CASSEILHRRANTEAFF. Written as DNA, the CDR3 is TGTGCCAGCAGTGAGATACTCCACCGCAGGGCGAACACTGAAGCTTTCTTT.

The CDR3 here is CASTRDRGDSPLHF. The CDR3 DNA reads as TGTGCCAGTACACGGGACAGGGGAGATTCACCCCTCCACTTT. The J gene is TRBJ1-6, the V gene TRBV19; 10 nucleotides agree with TRBD1. From germline, CDR1 is LNHDA and CDR2 SQIVND (reference sequence). Trimming removed 7 bases from V and 8 bases from J; junction bases left unmatched: 5. This CDR3 contains 14 residues. The full variable domain, its missing parts supplied by reference TRBV19 and TRBJ1-6, is DGGITQSPKYLFRKEGQNVTLSCEQNLNHDAMYWYRQDPGQGLRLIYYSQIVNDFQKGDIAEGYSVSREKKESFPLTVTSAQKNPTAFYLCASTRDRGDSPLHFGNGTRLTVT.

As DNA, the CDR3 is TGTGCCAGCAGCTTATTCCCCCCGGGGAGCGTCGCCGGGGAGCTGTTTTTT. It specifies CASSLFPPGSVAGELFF. This rearrangement joins TRBV7-3 to TRBJ2-2; a possible D gene is TRBD2 (5 bases). V was shortened by 2 bases and J by 6 bases, with 19 bases between the two germline ends. Germline values: CDR1 SGHTA, CDR2 FQGTGA. The CDR3 contains 17 residues. The variable domain in full, with the rest retrieved from reference TRBV7-3 and TRBJ2-2, is GAGVSQTPSNKVTEKGKYVELRCDPISGHTALYWYRQSLGQGPEFLIYFQGTGAADDSGLPNDRFFAVRPEGSVSTLKIQRTERGDSAVYLCASSLFPPGSVAGELFFGEGSRLTVL.